The 9 T cell receptor beta chains listed next were all sequenced from one sample in a study of T cells in Graves' hyperthyroidism and ophthalmopathy. Regions amplified from RNA transcripts were the TCR beta CDR3 regions. Primed by the HTBI set, a first-round RT-PCR was run on the TCR CDR3. MiXCR was run by TCRdb on the multiplex PCR reads, yielding one entry per CDR3 protein. Among more than 350,000 distinct CDR3 sequences listed, roughly 15% were seen once. Material: blood. The receptors shown here come from a woman aged 60-75 years with Graves' ophthalmopathy.

The chain combines TRBV5-8 with TRBJ1-2, with TRBD1 identical over 9 bases. This CDR3 comprises 14 residues. Germline lookup yields CDR1 SGHTS and CDR2 YDEGEE. J lost 4 bases, V lost 4 bases, and 5 bases had no gene match. DNA for the CDR3: TGTGCCAGCAGCGAACAGGGGGCCCTCTATGGCTACACCTTC. Its protein product is CASSEQGALYGYTF.

As concerns this clonotype: Likely a read error: the CDR3 ends without its conserved phenylalanine or tryptophan. This chain uses TRBV7-9 with TRBJ2-3; TRBD2 matches 7 bases. The ends lost 7 bases at V and 2 bases at J; junction bases unmatched: 9. CDR3 size: 15 residues. Germline-derived CDR1 and CDR2 are SEHNR and FQNEAQ (reference sequence). CDR3 residues: CASTSGTTPTDTQYL. Here the CDR3 DNA reads TGTGCCAGCACCTCGGGGACTACTCCCACAGATACGCAGTATCTT.

The chain combines TRBV19 with TRBJ2-1; D not certain. V dropped 4 bases and J dropped 9 bases, with 19 bases sitting between them. The V gene's germline CDR1 is LNHDA and CDR2 SQIVND (reference sequence). This CDR3 contains 15 residues. The CDR3 is CASSNREVLRSEQFF. The CDR3 DNA follows: TGTGCCAGTAGTAATCGAGAGGTCCTACGGAGTGAGCAGTTCTTC.

This clonotype has a count of ten or more. The J gene is TRBJ2-3, the V gene TRBV30, with D possibly being TRBD2 (6 bases). CDR1 GTSNPN and CDR2 SVGIG come from the germline V gene (reference sequence). This CDR3 is built from 15 residues. The V gene lost 2 bases and the J gene lost 0 bases, with 12 bases spanning the gap. The CDR3 spells CAWSRREPSTDTQYF. The CDR3 DNA is TGTGCCTGGAGTCGGCGGGAACCTAGCACAGATACGCAGTATTTT.

The chain links TRBV15 to TRBJ2-4; 9 bases are a match to TRBD2. Trimming cost V 4 bases and J 3 bases; bases outside gene matches: 1. The CDR3 length is 14 residues. CDR1 LNHNV and CDR2 YYDKDF come from the germline V gene (reference sequence). CDR3 amino acids: CATSKRGDKNIQYF. For the CDR3, the DNA is TGTGCCACCAGCAAGCGGGGGGACAAAAACATTCAGTACTTC.

This clonotype has ten or more counts. The chain employs TRBV18 and TRBJ1-1; TRBD1 matches 7 bases. Germline CDR1 KGHSH, CDR2 LQKENI. V was clipped by 4 bases and J by 4 bases; unmatched bases: 6. This CDR3 has 14 residues. The CDR3: CASSQNRGGTEAFF. CDR3 bases: TGTGCCAGCTCACAGAACAGGGGAGGCACTGAAGCTTTCTTT. Full variable domain (missing parts from reference TRBV18 and TRBJ1-1): NAGVMQNPRHLVRRRGQEARLRCSPMKGHSHVYWYRQLPEEGLKFMVYLQKENIIDESGMPKERFSAEFPKEGPSILRIQQVVRGDSAAYFCASSQNRGGTEAFFGQGTRLTVV.

This clonotype occurred many times. This chain joins TRBV3-1 and TRBJ2-2; TRBD2 matches at 7 bases. The length of the CDR3 is 15 residues. V lost 6 bases to trimming and J lost 1 base; unmatched junction nucleotides: 5. Germline V CDR1 and CDR2: LGHDT, YNNKEL (reference sequence). CDR3 nucleotides: TGTGCCAGCAGAGCGGGGTCCCTGAACACCGGGGAGCTGTTTTTT. This translates into CASRAGSLNTGELFF.

This clonotype occurred many times. The chain has TRBV12-3 or TRBV12-4 and TRBJ2-1; the D gene is possibly TRBD2 (6 bases). This CDR3 comprises 15 residues. Trimming took off 4 bases at V and 4 bases at J, with 14 bases between the two ends. The CDR3 loop reads CASSSSYGGYNEQFF. Here the CDR3 DNA reads TGTGCCAGCAGTTCCAGCTACGGGGGTTACAATGAGCAGTTCTTC.

This clonotype was found many times. The chain recombines TRBV25-1 with TRBJ2-7; D remains ambiguous. Germline assignment: CDR1 MGHDK and CDR2 SYGVNS. V was clipped by 4 bases and J by 1 base, with 11 bases between them. The CDR3 consists of 14 residues. The CDR3 here is CASSADGTSYEQYF. CDR3 nucleotides: TGTGCCAGCAGTGCGGACGGTACTTCCTACGAGCAGTACTTC.